This TCR beta chain was sequenced for a study of T cell responses to AZD1222 COVID-19 vaccine. Regarding the study as a whole: None of the repertoires were sampled until the peak T cell response had passed.

V lost 8 bases to trimming and J lost 3 bases; unmatched junction nucleotides: 9. There are 14 residues in the CDR3. Germline assignment: CDR1 MNHNY and CDR2 SVGAGI (reference sequence). As regards this clone: Its cognate antigen is unknown.

Clones were read by immunoSEQ multiplex PCR, and TCRdb kept only the in-frame ones, dropping some. The table has about 160,000 clones, more than 85% seen once. The sample in question was peripheral blood, obtained on day 0 of AZD1222 vaccination. J is TRBJ1-2 and V is TRBV6-6, with TRBD1 matching over 7 bases. This sequence originates from an adult in good health. CDR3 sequence (DNA): TGTGCCAGCGACGGCCTCGGGACAGACTATGGCTACACCTTC. It is translated as CASDGLGTDYGYTF.